This T cell receptor beta chain was captured by sequencing in a study of cytomegalovirus exposure and HLA in healthy donors. Regarding the study as a whole: As was reported, the HLA-A and HLA-B alleles of most subjects were accurately predicted from TCR beta sequences. Most of the TCR beta V segments (in an earlier analysis) were productive either about 87% or about 30% of the time. Some highly shared sequence variants likely arose as a pipeline artifact.

All donors participated as healthy donors of bone marrow. Germline assignment: CDR1 SGHRS and CDR2 YFSETQ. V was pared by 4 bases and J by 2 bases, with 12 bases between. The CDR3 is made up of 14 amino acids. Primers: 60 Vbeta forward and 13 Jbeta reverse. Measured with immunoSEQ multiplex PCR; TCRdb has only the in-frame clones, and not every one. The sample includes 170,000 or so clones, 80% to 90% seen only once; the top ten take nearly 2%. Worth noting for this clone: Its cognate antigen is unknown. Other DNA sequences in this sample translate to the same CDR3.

The rearrangement links TRBV5-1 to TRBJ1-1; D may be TRBD1 (5 bases). The sequence was collected from a woman aged 18-30 years in good health and CMV-seronegative. Sample: PBMCs. CDR3 region: CASSRDSLNTEAFF. CDR3 DNA: TGCGCCAGCAGCCGAGACAGCTTAAACACTGAAGCTTTCTTT.